A single sample gave rise to the 3 T cell receptor beta chains below, sequenced in a study of human T cells and chemical hapten exposure. TCRdb re-analysed the 5' RACE reads in MiXCR, keeping a single row per CDR3 protein. Counted here are 110,000 or so distinct CDR3 sequences, around a fifth occurring once; the ten biggest clones make up around 2.8%. Whole blood that had not been fractionated was the source of extracted total RNA. These receptors were taken from a human donor in good health.

This clonotype was counted only a few times. CDR3 region: CASSSRGRVGTEAFF. The CDR3 DNA reads as TGTGCCAGCAGTTCCCGAGGGAGGGTGGGGACTGAAGCTTTCTTT. V usage is TRBV6-5 and J usage is TRBJ1-1; D gene uncertain. Trimming stripped 4 bases from V and 5 bases from J, with 17 bases between. There are 15 residues in the CDR3. The germline gives CDR1 MNHEY, CDR2 SVGAGI.

This clonotype was counted between two and nine times. The chain combines TRBV5-1 with TRBJ2-7; 8 positions agree with TRBD1. The CDR3 sequence is 17 residues long. With V trimmed by 0 bases and J by 4 bases, 12 bases remained unmatched. Germline lookup yields CDR1 SGHRS and CDR2 YFSETQ. Written as DNA, the CDR3 is TGCGCCAGCAGCTTGGCCAGCGCAGGGGGCGCGAATTACGAGCAGTACTTC. It encodes CASSLASAGGANYEQYF.

Ten or more counts support this clonotype. The chain has TRBV20-1 and TRBJ2-7; D is uncertain. Trimming removed 4 bases from V and 6 bases from J, with 10 bases in between. The CDR3 spans 11 residues. The germline CDR1 and CDR2 sequences are DFQATT and SNEGSKA (reference sequence). DNA for the CDR3: TGCAGTGCTAAGTCGCCAAGCGAGCAGTACTTC. Protein product: CSAKSPSEQYF.